This T cell receptor (beta chain) was observed in a study of blood T cells in healthy people across ages. For every donor, a draw yielded around 10 milliliters of peripheral blood. A sample-barcoded 5' primer and a J-beta primer mix were used in a second PCR of roughly 7 to 12 cycles. One entry per CDR3 protein results from TCRdb running MiXCR on the 5' RACE reads. This table has around 1,000,000 distinct CDR3 sequences, approximately 38% appearing once. V gave up 0 bases and J gave up 3 bases, with 14 bases separating them. This CDR3 contains 15 residues. Germline loops: CDR1 DFQATT, CDR2 SNEGSKA (reference sequence).

The V gene is TRBV20-1, the J gene TRBJ1-1, with D possibly TRBD1 on 5 matching bases. What was sequenced was blood. The TCR sequence derives from a man between 18 and 29 years old in good health. CDR3 nucleotides: TGCAGTGCTAGAGATCGGGGCAGTGCCTACACTGAAGCTTTCTTT. As protein: CSARDRGSAYTEAFF.